A single sample gave rise to the 3 T cell receptor beta chains below, sequenced in a study of Graves' ophthalmopathy and Graves' hyperthyroidism. Amplified TCR beta CDR3 regions were obtained using RNA transcripts as template. RT-PCR in the first round used HTBI primers; a second-round multiplex PCR followed. TCRdb re-called the multiplex PCR reads through MiXCR, storing one row per CDR3 protein. The sample has 580,000 or so distinct CDR3 sequences, 35% to 45% seen once. Material for sequencing was peripheral blood or thyroid tissue (not recorded which). The receptors come from an adult man with Graves' hyperthyroidism.

This clonotype showed up many times. This rearrangement joins TRBV10-3 to TRBJ2-2; TRBD2 matches at 12 bases. The CDR3 totals 16 residues. CDR1 ENHRY and CDR2 SYGVKD come from the germline V gene. V lost 6 bases, J lost 6 bases, and 8 bases stayed unmatched. The CDR3 region has the DNA TGTGCCATCAGGAGGACTAGCGGGATAAGGTCCGGGGAGCTGTTTTTT. This codes for CAIRRTSGIRSGELFF.

At least ten counts were recorded for this clonotype. The CDR3 DNA sequence: TGTGCCAGCAGCGTAGCGTGGGAGCGGGGTACGAACACCGGGGAGCTGTTTTTT. Protein product: CASSVAWERGTNTGELFF. V is TRBV9 and J is TRBJ2-2; TRBD2 matches at 7 bases. The trim removed 0 bases at V and 0 bases at J, leaving 8 bases unmatched. The CDR3 is 18 amino acids. Looked up from germline, CDR1 is SGDLS and CDR2 is YYNGEE.

This sequence joins TRBV7-3 and TRBJ2-1; 7 nucleotides line up with TRBD2. CDR3 size: 16 residues. The junction had 9 bases not matched to a gene; V was cut back by 5 bases and J by 2 bases. Germline CDR1 and CDR2: SGHTA and FQGTGA. The DNA of the CDR3 is TGTGCCAGCAGCCCACCGGGGCTAGCGGCCTACAATGAGCAGTTCTTC. It codes for CASSPPGLAAYNEQFF.